The rows below give T cell receptor beta chains drawn from one sample of a study of cytomegalovirus exposure and HLA in healthy donors. Method: immunoSEQ multiplex PCR; TCRdb's copy keeps in-frame clones and lacks some. The repertoire holds about 130,000 clones, with around 80% as singletons. Source material: PBMCs. These receptors were collected from a man aged 40-50 years in good health and CMV-seropositive. CDR3s leave out the opening cysteine and the closing phenylalanine or tryptophan. The D gene is left open where the match is weak.

V	D	J	CDR3
TRBV5-1	NA	TRBJ2-2	ASSFRDQRNTGELF
TRBV2	TRBD1	TRBJ1-5	ASSGQVLNQPQH
TRBV5-1	TRBD2	TRBJ2-1	ASSLDPREGRGEF
TRBV5-1	TRBD2	TRBJ2-1	ASSLATSGWNEQF
TRBV5-6	NA	TRBJ2-5	ASSSGALRETQY
TRBV6-6	NA	TRBJ1-5	ASSPIPQPQH
TRBV9	TRBD2	TRBJ2-1	ASSVAFGLAGGNEQF
TRBV4-1	NA	TRBJ1-1	ASSLVQGGSTEAF
TRBV28	TRBD1	TRBJ2-7	ASNLVQGAYEQY
TRBV10-3	NA	TRBJ2-7	AISGVSGYEQY
TRBV29-1	NA	TRBJ1-1	SVKLNPNTEAF
TRBV6-6	NA	TRBJ2-3	ASSYVVGDTQY
TRBV7-6	TRBD2	TRBJ2-1	ASSQPRGGYNEQF
TRBV23-1	TRBD1	TRBJ1-2	ARPGQINYGYT
TRBV30	NA	TRBJ2-4	AWSVTGSKNIQY
TRBV28	NA	TRBJ1-4	ASSPGGTRNEKLF